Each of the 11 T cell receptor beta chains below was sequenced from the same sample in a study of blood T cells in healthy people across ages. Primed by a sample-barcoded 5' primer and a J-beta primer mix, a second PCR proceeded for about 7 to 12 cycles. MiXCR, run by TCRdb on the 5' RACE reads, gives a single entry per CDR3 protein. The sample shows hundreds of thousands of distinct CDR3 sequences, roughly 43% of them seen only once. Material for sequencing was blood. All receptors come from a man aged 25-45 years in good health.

The CDR3 nucleotides are TGTGCCAGCAGCTTAGGCGGGGGACGCCTTCAAGAGACCCAGTACTTC. It is translated as CASSLGGGRLQETQYF. The chain is built from TRBV7-2 and TRBJ2-5; 7 bases map to TRBD2. The V segment lost 1 base and the J segment 2 bases; nucleotides outside the gene matches: 7. Germline CDR1 SGHTA, CDR2 FQGNSA. The CDR3 totals 16 residues.

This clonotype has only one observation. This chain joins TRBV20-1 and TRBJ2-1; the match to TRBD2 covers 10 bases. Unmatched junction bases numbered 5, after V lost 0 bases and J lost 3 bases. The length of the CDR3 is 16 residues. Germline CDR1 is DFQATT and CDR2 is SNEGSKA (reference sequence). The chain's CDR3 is CSARDPTSGVYNEQFF. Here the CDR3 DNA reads TGCAGTGCTAGAGACCCCACTAGCGGGGTCTACAATGAGCAGTTCTTC.

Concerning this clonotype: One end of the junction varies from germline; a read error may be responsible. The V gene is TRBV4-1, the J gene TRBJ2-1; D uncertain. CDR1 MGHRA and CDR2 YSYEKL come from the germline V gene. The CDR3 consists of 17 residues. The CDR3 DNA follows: TGCGCCGGCAGCCAAGCCCGGACCCTTGATACCAGAAATGAGCAGTTCTTC. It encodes CAGSQARTLDTRNEQFF.

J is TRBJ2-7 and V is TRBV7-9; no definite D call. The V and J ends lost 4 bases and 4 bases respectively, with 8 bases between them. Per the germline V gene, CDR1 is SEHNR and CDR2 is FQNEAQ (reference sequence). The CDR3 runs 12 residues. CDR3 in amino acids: CASSSDPYEQYF. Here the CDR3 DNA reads TGTGCCAGCAGCTCGGACCCTTACGAGCAGTACTTC.

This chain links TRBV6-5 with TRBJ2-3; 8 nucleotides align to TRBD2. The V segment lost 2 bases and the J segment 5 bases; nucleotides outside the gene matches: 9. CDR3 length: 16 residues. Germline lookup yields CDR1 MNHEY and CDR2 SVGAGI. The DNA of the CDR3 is TGTGCCAGCAGTTACGGCGTGACTAGCGATCGAGATACGCAGTATTTT. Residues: CASSYGVTSDRDTQYF.

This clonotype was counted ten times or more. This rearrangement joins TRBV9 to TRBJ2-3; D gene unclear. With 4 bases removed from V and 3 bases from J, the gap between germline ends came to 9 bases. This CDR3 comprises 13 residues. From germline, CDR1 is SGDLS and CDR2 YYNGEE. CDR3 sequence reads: CASSSWATDTQYF. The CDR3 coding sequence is TGTGCCAGCAGCTCTTGGGCGACAGATACGCAGTATTTT.

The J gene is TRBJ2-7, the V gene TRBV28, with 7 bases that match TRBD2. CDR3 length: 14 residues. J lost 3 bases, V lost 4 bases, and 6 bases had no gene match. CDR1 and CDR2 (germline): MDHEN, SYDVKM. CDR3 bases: TGTGCCAGCAGTTGGGGGGGAAGGTACTACGAGCAGTACTTC. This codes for CASSWGGRYYEQYF. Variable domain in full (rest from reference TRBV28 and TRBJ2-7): DVKVTQSSRYLVKRTGEKVFLECVQDMDHENMFWYRQDPGLGLRLIYFSYDVKMKEKGDIPEGYSVSREKKERFSLILESASTNQTSMYLCASSWGGRYYEQYFGPGTRLTVT.

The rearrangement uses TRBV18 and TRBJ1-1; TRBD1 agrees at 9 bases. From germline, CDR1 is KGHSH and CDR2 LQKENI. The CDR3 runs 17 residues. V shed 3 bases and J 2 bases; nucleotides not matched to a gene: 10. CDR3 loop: CASSPLPDRGYNTEAFF. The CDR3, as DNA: TGTGCCAGCTCACCCCTCCCGGACAGGGGCTACAACACTGAAGCTTTCTTT.

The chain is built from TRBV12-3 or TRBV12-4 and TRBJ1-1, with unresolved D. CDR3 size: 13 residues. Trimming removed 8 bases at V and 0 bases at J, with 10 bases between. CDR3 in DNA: TGTGCCAGCTCTCTCGACCTGAACACTGAAGCTTTCTTT. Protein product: CASSLDLNTEAFF.

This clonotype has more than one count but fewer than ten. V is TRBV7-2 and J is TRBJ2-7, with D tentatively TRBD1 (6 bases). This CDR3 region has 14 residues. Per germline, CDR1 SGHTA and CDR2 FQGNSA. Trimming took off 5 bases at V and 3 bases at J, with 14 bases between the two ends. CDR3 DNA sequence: TGTGCCAGCAGCCCCAGACAGGAGATCTACGAGCAGTACTTC. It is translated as CASSPRQEIYEQYF.

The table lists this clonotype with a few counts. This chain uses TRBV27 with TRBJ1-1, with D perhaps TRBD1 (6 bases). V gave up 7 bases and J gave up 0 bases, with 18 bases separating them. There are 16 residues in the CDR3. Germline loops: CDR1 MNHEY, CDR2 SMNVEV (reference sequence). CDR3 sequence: CASNQIGGGMNTEAFF. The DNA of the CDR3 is TGTGCCAGCAATCAAATTGGGGGCGGGATGAACACTGAAGCTTTCTTT.